This entry lists 31 T cell receptor beta chains sequenced from one sample in a study of tumor-infiltrating lymphocytes in primary liver carcinoma. Germline DNA was also extracted, and blood RNA derived from unsorted whole blood. The input was roughly 0.5 ug total RNA; TCR beta cDNA was made from it with a constant-region primer. Construction of TCR beta libraries relied on three successive nested multiplex PCR rounds employing slightly modified ARM-PCR. Forward primers for TRBV1-TRBV30 and a C-beta reverse primer served the first two PCR rounds, at 10 cycles each. TCRdb reprocessed the multiplex PCR reads via MiXCR and lists one record per CDR3 protein. The table lists 310,000 or so distinct CDR3 sequences, around three fifths of them singletons. Source material: peripheral blood. These receptors were collected from a man between 40 and 49 years old with primary liver carcinoma and hepatitis B virus infection.

For this clonotype: The junction shows a germline mismatch at one end, possibly a read error. V and J are TRBV4-3 and TRBJ1-5; D not certain. In germline, CDR1 is LGHNA, CDR2 YSLEER. This CDR3 has 17 residues. The CDR3 loop is CASSHPVRDYSNQHQHF. CDR3 DNA sequence: TGCGCCAGCAGCCACCCAGTTCGAGACTATAGCAATCAGCACCAGCATTTT.

This clonotype was found once. Being one base from a much bigger clone, this may be a read error. The chain recombines TRBV4-2 with TRBJ2-7; D is ambiguous. The germline gives CDR1 LGHNA, CDR2 YNFKEQ. This CDR3 comprises 16 residues. CDR3 sequence (DNA): TGTGACAGCAGCCAAGATGAAGGCGGTCTCTGGGGCGAGCAGTACTTC. Its protein is CDSSQDEGGLWGEQYF.

Concerning this clonotype: One junction end does not reproduce the germline sequence, and a read error may be involved. The chain recombines TRBV11-1 with TRBJ2-5; the D gene is possibly TRBD1 (5 bases). The CDR3 runs to 15 residues. Germline CDR1 is SGHAT and CDR2 is FQDESV (reference sequence). For the CDR3, the DNA is TGTGCCAGCAGCTTCGAGACAGTAAAACAAGAGACCCAATACTTC. Its protein is CASSFETVKQETQYF. The full variable domain, rest sourced from reference TRBV11-1 and TRBJ2-5, is EAEVAQSPRYKITEKSQAVAFWCDPISGHATLYWYRQILGQGPELLVQFQDESVVDDSQLPKDRFSAERLKGVDSTLKIQPAELGDSAMYLCASSFETVKQETQYFGPGTRLLVL.

The genes are TRBV5-1 and TRBJ2-7; 9 nucleotides match TRBD2. Germline CDR1 is SGHRS and CDR2 is YFSETQ. CDR3 length: 14 residues. The V segment lost 4 bases and the J segment 3 bases; nucleotides outside the gene matches: 5. Here the CDR3 reads CASSQLAGNYEQYF. CDR3 bases: TGCGCCAGCAGCCAACTAGCGGGTAACTACGAGCAGTACTTC.

Points on this clonotype: The CDR3 ends on some other residue instead of the conserved phenylalanine or tryptophan, so this is likely a read error. The DNA is omitted, as the CDR3 cannot be located on it reliably, and the CDR3 follows TCRdb's listing. The chain employs TRBV6-2 or TRBV6-3 and TRBJ1-1. Termini included, the CDR3 measures 14 amino acids. Germline V gene lookup returns CDR1 MNHEY and CDR2 SVGEGT. The CDR3 sequence is CVSSYPELNTETFL.

This clonotype was counted at least ten times. The gene calls are TRBV5-4 and TRBJ2-7; D is undetermined. CDR3 length: 12 amino acids. CDR1 is SGHNT, CDR2 YYREEE, per germline (reference sequence). Trimming cost V 5 bases and J 2 bases, with 8 bases left between them. The CDR3 here is CASRDGTYEQYF. The CDR3 coding sequence is TGTGCCAGCAGGGACGGAACCTACGAGCAGTACTTC.

Concerning this clonotype itself: This CDR3 fails to terminate in the conserved phenylalanine or tryptophan, so it likely reflects a read error. The V and J genes are TRBV6-1 and TRBJ2-1; 11 bases match TRBD2. The trim removed 11 bases at V and 4 bases at J, leaving 10 bases unmatched. The germline gives CDR1 MNHNS, CDR2 SASEGT. The CDR3 runs to 15 residues. The CDR3 loop is CAHRRGLAEYNEQFL. In nucleotides, the CDR3 is TGTGCCCATCGAAGGGGACTAGCGGAATACAATGAGCAGTTCTTA.

The gene calls are TRBV30 and TRBJ1-4, with 7 nucleotides matching TRBD1. The CDR3 length is 14 residues. Per germline, CDR1 GTSNPN and CDR2 SVGIG (reference sequence). J gave up 8 bases and V 3 bases, and 9 bases lay outside the gene matches. The CDR3 spells CAWSTGQGDEKLFF. The CDR3 DNA is TGTGCCTGGAGCACGGGCCAGGGGGACGAAAAACTGTTTTTT.

The chain recombines TRBV28 with TRBJ1-2; 8 bases map to TRBD1. The CDR3 is 13 amino acids. V lost 1 base, J lost 7 bases, and 2 bases stayed unmatched. Germline V gene sequence: CDR1 MDHEN, CDR2 SYDVKM. The CDR3 region is CASSLSGGGGYTF. Written as DNA, the CDR3 is TGTGCCAGCAGTTTATCAGGGGGCGGTGGCTACACCTTC.

The chain recombines TRBV5-4 with TRBJ2-1; D is ambiguous. Germline V gene sequence: CDR1 SGHNT, CDR2 YYREEE (reference sequence). The length of the CDR3 is 13 residues. V lost 4 bases, J lost 2 bases, and 7 bases lay in between. CDR3: CASSPWTYNEQFF. The CDR3 DNA sequence: TGTGCCAGCAGCCCCTGGACCTACAATGAGCAGTTCTTC. Full variable domain (missing parts from reference TRBV5-4 and TRBJ2-1): ETGVTQSPTHLIKTRGQQVTLRCSSQSGHNTVSWYQQALGQGPQFIFQYYREEENGRGNFPPRFSGLQFPNYSSELNVNALELDDSALYLCASSPWTYNEQFFGPGTRLTVL.

The table lists this clonotype with a count of one. The conserved phenylalanine or tryptophan normally closing the CDR3 is absent here, so this likely arose from a read error. The gene calls are TRBV6-5 and TRBJ2-1; 9 bases align to TRBD1. In germline, CDR1 is MNHEY, CDR2 SVGAGI. This CDR3 is 15 amino acids long. The chain's CDR3 is CVSSYRPGTGLEQFC. CDR3 sequence (DNA): TGTGTCAGCAGTTACCGTCCCGGGACAGGGTTGGAGCAGTTCTGC.

For this clonotype: A clone one base away is much larger, so this may be a read error. The chain links TRBV5-4 to TRBJ2-1; D unresolved. Germline CDR1 is SGHNT and CDR2 is YYREEE (reference sequence). The CDR3 loop spans 11 amino acids. The CDR3, as DNA: TGTGTCAGCAGCTTTCAGGAGGAGCAGTTCTTC. This codes for CVSSFQEEQFF.

As to this clonotype: Given a much more abundant clone one base away, this may be a read error. V and J are TRBV6-2 or TRBV6-3 and TRBJ2-7; 14 bases are shared with TRBD2. J was trimmed by 6 bases and V by 2 bases; bases with no gene match: 9. Germline CDR1 is MNHEY and CDR2 is SVGEGT. This CDR3 contains 17 residues. DNA of the CDR3: TGTGCCAGCAGTTACCTGCCTGGGACTAGCGGGAGAAGCGAGCAGTACTTC. Translated, it gives CASSYLPGTSGRSEQYF.

This clonotype has at least ten counts. The CDR3 loop is CASSKYRENTEAFF. The CDR3 DNA reads TGTGCCAGCAGCAAATACAGGGAGAACACTGAAGCTTTCTTT. This chain uses TRBV6-1 with TRBJ1-1; possible D gene TRBD1, 6 bases. This CDR3 has 14 residues. From germline, CDR1 is MNHNS and CDR2 SASEGT. V was cut by 6 bases and J by 1 base, with 12 bases left in between.

J is TRBJ2-7 and V is TRBV11-2; D is perhaps TRBD1 (6 bases). This CDR3 has 14 residues. Trimming took 5 bases from V and 4 from J, leaving 15 bases between them. Germline V gene data show CDR1 as SGHAT and CDR2 as FQNNGV. The chain's CDR3 is CASSVLQGEYEQYF. The CDR3 nucleotides are TGTGCCAGCAGCGTGCTACAGGGTGAATACGAGCAGTACTTC.

As concerns this clonotype: A clone one base away is much larger, so this may be a read error. The chain employs TRBV6-1 and TRBJ2-3; D tentatively reads TRBD1 or TRBD2 (5 bases each). Germline V lookup: CDR1 MNHNS, CDR2 SASEGT. The CDR3 is 17 amino acids. Trimming removed 4 bases from V and 7 bases from J, with 24 bases in between. CDR3 region: CASSGMLRDPRWNTQYF. CDR3 coding DNA: TGTGCCAGCAGTGGAATGCTCCGGGACCCAAGGTGGAATACGCAGTATTTT.

This clonotype showed up just a few times. The J gene is TRBJ2-7, the V gene TRBV10-3; D is undetermined. The CDR3 is 14 amino acids. In germline, CDR1 is ENHRY, CDR2 SYGVKD. Trimming left V 5 bases short and J 6 bases short, with 17 bases between. CDR3 coding DNA: TGTGCCATCAGTCGCGACATTTCTTTAGCCGAGCAGTACTTC. Translation: CAISRDISLAEQYF.

This clonotype was observed at least ten times. The chain is built from TRBV12-3 or TRBV12-4 and TRBJ2-3, with D tentatively TRBD1 or TRBD2 (5 bases each). Between the trimmed V and J ends, which lost 10 bases and 4 bases, there was a span of 36 bases. This CDR3 has 20 amino acids. The CDR3 nucleotides are TGTGCCATTCTACTAACCCCGGGGCCAGGGAATGTAGGTGCGTCAGATACGCAGTATTTT. This codes for CAILLTPGPGNVGASDTQYF.

This clonotype was counted many times. The chain recombines TRBV5-5 with TRBJ1-4; D call uncertain. The V end lost 3 bases, the J end lost 14 bases, and 14 bases lay between the germline ends. Germline V gives CDR1 SGHKS, CDR2 YYEKEE (reference sequence). The CDR3 is made up of 12 amino acids. The CDR3 coding sequence is TGTGCCAGCAGCTCAATGGCAGGAGGGCTGTTTTTT. Its protein is CASSSMAGGLFF.

This clonotype was recorded a few times. The chain combines TRBV14 with TRBJ1-4, with D possibly matching TRBD1 (5 bases). The V and J ends lost 6 bases and 3 bases respectively, with 11 bases between them. The length of the CDR3 is 14 residues. Per germline, CDR1 SGHDN and CDR2 FVKESK. In DNA form, the CDR3 reads TGTGCCAGCAGAACCGGGACGGCTAATGAAAAACTGTTTTTT. It specifies CASRTGTANEKLFF. Filled out from reference TRBV14 and TRBJ1-4, the complete variable domain reads EAGVTQFPSHSVIEKGQTVTLRCDPISGHDNLYWYRRVMGKEIKFLLHFVKESKQDESGMPNNRFLAERTGGTYSTLKVQPAELEDSGVYFCASRTGTANEKLFFGSGTQLSVL.

This clonotype occurred a few times. Mismatch with germline at one junction end may stem from a read error. The chain carries TRBV4-1 and TRBJ2-5; tentatively, D is TRBD1 or TRBD2 (6 bases each). CDR3 length equals 14 residues. In germline, CDR1 is MGHRA, CDR2 YSYEKL. Written as DNA, the CDR3 is TGCGCCAGCAACCAAGCCCTCGGGGGCAGGGAGCAGTACTTC. Translating it yields CASNQALGGREQYF.

The chain is built from TRBV4-1 and TRBJ2-1; 13 nucleotides match TRBD2. CDR3 length equals 22 residues. With 0 bases clipped from V and 3 bases from J, the junction kept 17 bases outside the gene matches. Germline lookup yields CDR1 MGHRA and CDR2 YSYEKL. The CDR3 nucleotides are TGCGCCAGCAGCCAAGATGAAGGACTAGCGGGGGCTTTATCCTACGACTACAATGAGCAGTTCTTC. The encoded protein is CASSQDEGLAGALSYDYNEQFF.

The chain has TRBV5-6 and TRBJ2-4; 10 nucleotides line up with TRBD1. The V segment lost 1 base and the J segment 2 bases; nucleotides outside the gene matches: 9. The CDR3 sequence is 18 residues long. The germline V gene encodes CDR1 SGHDT and CDR2 YYEEEE. The CDR3 region is CASSLRGTGASTKNIQYF. CDR3 bases: TGTGCCAGCAGCTTGCGAGGGACAGGGGCGTCCACCAAAAACATTCAGTACTTC.

Worth noting for this clonotype: It may be a read error: a sequence one base away is much more abundant. It is likely a read error, because the conserved phenylalanine at the end of the CDR3 is missing. The DNA is omitted, as the CDR3 cannot be located on it reliably, and the CDR3 follows TCRdb's listing. The chain carries TRBV11-1 and TRBJ2-7; the table's D gene call, TRBD1, was not cross checked with the DNA. Per germline, CDR1 SGHAT and CDR2 FQDESV (reference sequence). Inclusive of both ends, the CDR3 amounts to 17 amino acids. Here the CDR3 reads CASSWAGQPGNTYEKYS.

About this clonotype: A read error is possible here, since a much larger clone lies one base away. The chain combines TRBV29-1 with TRBJ2-1, with D tentatively TRBD2 (7 bases). Between the trimmed V and J ends, which lost 8 bases and 9 bases, there was a span of 23 bases. Per germline, CDR1 SQVTM and CDR2 ANQGSEA. The CDR3 consists of 14 residues. The CDR3: CSIALGAGDIEQFF. The DNA for the CDR3 is TGCAGCATTGCCCTGGGGGCGGGAGACATTGAGCAGTTCTTC.

Of note for this clonotype: A much larger clone sits a single nucleotide away, making a read error possible. This chain uses TRBV6-5 with TRBJ2-7; D is unresolved. The CDR3 consists of 15 residues. CDR1 MNHEY and CDR2 SVGAGI come from the germline V gene. The germline V and J ends were trimmed by 6 bases and 8 bases, with 23 bases remaining between them. The CDR3 nucleotides read TGTGCCAGCAGCTCCCCCTTTCTGGTCACCACTAAGCAGTACTTC. It is translated as CASSSPFLVTTKQYF.

As to this clonotype: A much bigger clone sits one base away, suggesting this may be a read error. The chain joins TRBV6-2 or TRBV6-3 to TRBJ1-1, with 8 bases identical to TRBD1. With V trimmed by 4 bases and J by 5 bases, 9 bases remained unmatched. In germline, CDR1 is MNHEY, CDR2 SVGEGT. The CDR3 runs 15 residues. The CDR3 reads CASSLPQGVRTEAFF. CDR3 in DNA: TGTGCCAGCAGTTTACCACAGGGGGTGAGAACTGAAGCTTTCTTT.

Of note for this clonotype: A much larger clone lies a single base off, so this may be a read error. The V gene is TRBV6-1, the J gene TRBJ2-5, with D tentatively TRBD1 (6 bases). Germline-derived CDR1 and CDR2 are MNHNS and SASEGT. With 11 bases removed from V and 5 bases from J, the gap between germline ends came to 15 bases. The CDR3 consists of 12 residues. Here the CDR3 reads CAGSGVEETQYF. In DNA, the CDR3 is TGTGCCGGTTCAGGGGTGGAGGAGACCCAGTACTTC.

This clonotype was recorded only once. The junction departs from the called germline gene at one end, perhaps through a read error. The chain employs TRBV29-1 and TRBJ2-1; D is undetermined. Germline lookup yields CDR1 SQVTM and CDR2 ANQGSEA. CDR3 length: 16 residues. The CDR3 protein is CSIEDPDRSTYNEQFF. Here the CDR3 DNA reads TGCAGCATTGAGGATCCAGATCGGAGCACCTACAATGAGCAGTTCTTC.

As regards this clonotype: The germline gene is not matched at one end of the junction; a read error may be the cause. The rearrangement links TRBV11-2 to TRBJ2-1; no clear D. CDR1 and CDR2 (germline): SGHAT, FQNNGV. The CDR3 totals 14 residues. The CDR3 region has the DNA TGTGCCAGCAGCTTAGAGCTGGTACGGAATGAGCAGTTTTTC. It is translated as CASSLELVRNEQFF.

This rearrangement joins TRBV5-6 to TRBJ1-4; 7 bases align to TRBD1. This CDR3 is built from 16 residues. CDR1 and CDR2 from the germline V gene are SGHDT and YYEEEE. V lost 1 base, J lost 3 bases, and 6 bases stayed unmatched. DNA of the CDR3: TGTGCCAGCAGCTTGTTTGGGGGACAGCCTAATGAAAAACTGTTTTTT. This sequence encodes CASSLFGGQPNEKLFF.